The 14 T cell receptor beta chains presented below share a single source sample, sequenced in a study of human T cells and chemical hapten exposure. The time point denotes: pre-sensitization, week 0. The treatment was: therapeutic diphenylcyclopropenone sensitization with weekly scalp DPC. Via MiXCR, TCRdb re-called the RACE reads, giving one row per CDR3 protein. Among around 330,000 distinct CDR3 sequences listed, roughly 6% were seen once. Sequenced material: whole blood, taken in connection with sensitization to the hapten diphenylcyclopropenone (DPC). These receptors all come from a woman under 30 with alopecia areata. Some clones in this sample may be carry-over from other donors' samples.

This clonotype was seen only a few times. This chain links TRBV28 with TRBJ1-1, with no clear D. This CDR3 region has 14 residues. V gave up 10 bases and J gave up 6 bases, with 21 bases separating them. CDR1 and CDR2 (germline): MDHEN, SYDVKM. CDR3 protein: CATQVNKRAAEAFF. The CDR3 nucleotides are TGTGCCACCCAGGTTAACAAAAGAGCCGCTGAAGCTTTCTTT.

The V call is TRBV4-1, the J call TRBJ2-2, with 8 bases aligning to TRBD1. V lost 2 bases, J lost 6 bases, and 20 bases stayed unmatched. This CDR3 has 20 amino acids. CDR1 and CDR2 from the germline V gene are MGHRA and YSYEKL. The CDR3 bases are TGCGCCAGCAGCCAACAGACAGGGGCCGCCTGGAGGGAGCGAGCCGGGGAGCTGTTTTTT. Translating it yields CASSQQTGAAWRERAGELFF.

This clonotype was observed at least ten times. V is TRBV12-3 or TRBV12-4 and J is TRBJ1-5; D gene unclear. V was shortened by 7 bases and J by 2 bases, with 12 bases between the two germline ends. This CDR3 region has 14 residues. This CDR3 is CASTSRAGNQPQHF. CDR3 nucleotide sequence: TGTGCCAGCACATCACGAGCGGGCAATCAGCCCCAGCATTTT.

A remark on this clonotype: This clone may be a read error of a much larger clone one base away. The CDR3 does not close with the conserved phenylalanine or tryptophan, likely indicating a read error. The CDR3 region is CASSRGVTPGNTIYY. The CDR3 nucleotides are TGTGCCAGCAGCCGAGGGGTTACGCCTGGAAACACCATATATTAT. The chain employs TRBV3-1 and TRBJ1-3, with D perhaps matching TRBD1 (5 bases). The length of the CDR3 is 15 residues. V gave up 4 bases and J gave up 2 bases, with 12 bases separating them. Germline CDR1 and CDR2: LGHDT and YNNKEL (reference sequence).

The chain couples TRBV28 to TRBJ1-5, with TRBD1 as a possible D gene (5 bases). V was pared by 2 bases and J by 9 bases, with 11 bases between. The CDR3 runs to 13 residues. Germline V gene data show CDR1 as MDHEN and CDR2 as SYDVKM. The CDR3 is CASSLNDSGPQHF. In DNA, the CDR3 is TGTGCCAGCAGTTTAAACGACAGTGGGCCCCAGCATTTT.

This clonotype was observed a few times. The chain carries TRBV29-1 and TRBJ1-4; tentatively, D is TRBD1 (5 bases). V lost 3 bases and J lost 4, with 9 bases in between. The CDR3 length is 13 residues. Germline lookup yields CDR1 SQVTM and CDR2 ANQGSEA. CDR3 DNA: TGCAGCGTTGAGGACACCGATAATGAAAAACTGTTTTTT. Its translation is CSVEDTDNEKLFF.

The chain joins TRBV4-2 to TRBJ1-4; no clear D. V was cut by 1 base and J by 8 bases, with 11 bases left in between. This CDR3 spans 14 amino acids. Germline CDR1 and CDR2: LGHNA and YNFKEQ. CDR3 nucleotide sequence: TGTGCCAGCAGCCAAGTGCCAGGACGGGAAAAACTGTTTTTT. It encodes CASSQVPGREKLFF.

This clonotype was seen a few times. The chain couples TRBV4-3 to TRBJ1-6; D ambiguous. This CDR3 region has 16 residues. The germline V and J ends were trimmed by 0 bases and 5 bases, with 11 bases remaining between them. From germline, CDR1 is LGHNA and CDR2 YSLEER. CDR3 in amino acids: CASSQDKGVHNSPLHF. The CDR3 nucleotides read TGCGCCAGCAGCCAAGATAAGGGCGTCCATAATTCACCCCTCCACTTT.

The V and J genes are TRBV5-1 and TRBJ1-4; D possibly corresponds to TRBD1 (6 bases). The V end lost 4 bases, the J end lost 7 bases, and 11 bases lay between the germline ends. Germline V gives CDR1 SGHRS, CDR2 YFSETQ. This CDR3 contains 13 residues. This CDR3 reads CASSLTGPEKLFF. CDR3 DNA: TGCGCCAGCAGCCTGACAGGACCTGAAAAACTGTTTTTT.

This clonotype was picked up many times. V and J are TRBV6-6 and TRBJ1-2, with 7 bases that match TRBD1. This CDR3 has 15 amino acids. With 0 bases clipped from V and 6 bases from J, the junction kept 7 bases outside the gene matches. Germline V gene sequence: CDR1 MNHNY, CDR2 SVGAGI (reference sequence). CDR3 region: CASSYSSQGRNGYTF. CDR3 DNA sequence: TGTGCCAGCAGTTACTCATCACAGGGGAGGAATGGCTACACCTTC.

This clonotype has more than one count but fewer than ten. The chain employs TRBV6-6 and TRBJ1-2, with D maybe TRBD1 (6 bases). The germline V and J ends were trimmed by 6 bases and 4 bases, with 12 bases remaining between them. CDR3 size: 13 residues. Germline CDR1 MNHNY, CDR2 SVGAGI (reference sequence). This CDR3 is CASRPTGAYGYTF. CDR3 nucleotides: TGTGCCAGCAGACCGACAGGAGCCTATGGCTACACCTTC.

This clonotype was seen a handful of times. The chain couples TRBV21-1 to TRBJ2-3; the table's D call of TRBD2 was not tested on the DNA. TRBV21-1 has pseudogene status. This CDR3 has 16 residues. CDR3 loop: CASSNLAGGLTDTQYF. The DNA of the CDR3 is TGTGCCAGCAGCAATCTAGCGGGGGGGCTGACAGATACGCAGTATTTT.

This rearrangement joins TRBV4-2 to TRBJ2-3; 7 bases agree with TRBD2. CDR3 length: 17 residues. Looked up from germline, CDR1 is LGHNA and CDR2 is YNFKEQ. Germline trimming cut 4 bases from V and 4 bases from J; bases unmatched to any gene: 14. The CDR3 nucleotides read TGTGCCAGCAGCCCAGCACTGAGGGCGGGGGTACCAGATACGCAGTATTTT. Protein product: CASSPALRAGVPDTQYF.

This clonotype showed up just a few times. The DNA of the CDR3 is TGTGCCAGCAGTTTGGGTTGGGGGACTAATGAAAAACTGTTTTTT. This codes for CASSLGWGTNEKLFF. The chain couples TRBV6-5 to TRBJ1-4, with D maybe TRBD1 (5 bases). This CDR3 spans 15 amino acids. Between the trimmed V and J ends, which lost 4 bases and 2 bases, there was a span of 11 bases. The germline CDR1 and CDR2 sequences are MNHEY and SVGAGI.